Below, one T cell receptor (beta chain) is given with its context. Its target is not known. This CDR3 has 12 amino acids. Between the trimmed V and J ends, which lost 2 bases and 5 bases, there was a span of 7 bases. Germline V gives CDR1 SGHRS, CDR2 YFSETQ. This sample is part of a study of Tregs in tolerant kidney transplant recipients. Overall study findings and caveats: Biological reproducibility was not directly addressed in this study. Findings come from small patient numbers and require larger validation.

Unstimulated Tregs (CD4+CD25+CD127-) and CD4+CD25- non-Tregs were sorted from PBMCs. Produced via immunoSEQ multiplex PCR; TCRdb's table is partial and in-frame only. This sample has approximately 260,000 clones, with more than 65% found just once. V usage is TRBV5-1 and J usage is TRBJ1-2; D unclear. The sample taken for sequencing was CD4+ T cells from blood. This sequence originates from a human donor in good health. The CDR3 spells CASSFGAYGYTF. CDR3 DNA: TGCGCCAGCAGCTTTGGAGCATATGGCTACACCTTC. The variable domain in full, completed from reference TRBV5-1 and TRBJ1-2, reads KAGVTQTPRYLIKTRGQQVTLSCSPISGHRSVSWYQQTPGQGLQFLFEYFSETQRNKGNFPGRFSGRQFSNSRSEMNVSTLELGDSALYLCASSFGAYGYTFGSGTRLTVV.